A selection of T cell receptor beta chains follows, all from one sample in a study of blood T cell repertoires in COVID-19. The protocol was immunoSEQ multiplex PCR, while the TCRdb copy is restricted to in-frame clones and leaves out a portion. The sample carries about 160,000 clones, 82% recorded once. The source material was peripheral blood. These receptors all stem from a woman older than 75 with acute or convalescent COVID-19. CDR3s include the opening cysteine and the closing phenylalanine or tryptophan. D genes are given only for firm matches. Size is omitted from some rows. Given values are once, few, many or a class for expanded clones.

clone_size | d_call | j_call | v_call | cdr3_aa | cdr3_nt
- | - | TRBJ2-7 | TRBV18 | CASSRGDWKYEQYF | TGTGCCAGCTCACGAGGGGACTGGAAATACGAGCAGTACTTC
- | - | TRBJ2-3 | TRBV6-1 | CASSEGVGRGTDTQYF | TGTGCCAGCAGTGAGGGAGTAGGCCGCGGCACAGATACGCAGTATTTT
once | TRBD1 | TRBJ1-5 | TRBV5-1 | CASSASGGAGQPQHF | TGCGCCAGCAGCGCCTCAGGGGGCGCAGGTCAGCCCCAGCATTTT
- | TRBD2 | TRBJ2-2 | TRBV10-3 | CAIRGREGHGELFF | TGTGCCATCAGGGGTCGGGAGGGGCACGGGGAGCTGTTTTTT
- | TRBD1 | TRBJ2-7 | TRBV7-9 | CASSRTGSDEQYF | TGTGCCAGCAGCCGGACAGGTTCGGACGAGCAGTACTTC
- | TRBD1 | TRBJ1-3 | TRBV12-5 | CASGWGQGGNTIYF | TGTGCTAGTGGTTGGGGACAGGGGGGAAACACCATATATTTT
- | TRBD2 | TRBJ2-1 | TRBV7-2 | CASSLGLAHYGGQFF | TGTGCCAGCAGCTTAGGACTAGCGCACTACGGGGGGCAGTTCTTC
- | TRBD1 | TRBJ1-2 | TRBV18 | CASSPEGGTGPGYTF | TGTGCCAGCTCACCGGAAGGGGGGACAGGCCCGGGCTACACCTTC
once | TRBD2 | TRBJ2-5 | TRBV5-1 | CASIGTSGSETQYF | TGCGCCAGCATCGGGACTAGCGGGAGTGAGACCCAGTACTTC
- | - | TRBJ2-7 | TRBV2 | CASSVLLYEQYF | TGTGCCAGCAGTGTCCTTCTCTACGAGCAGTACTTC
few | - | TRBJ1-5 | TRBV19 | CASSIGLGSNQPQHF | TGTGCCAGTAGTATCGGACTAGGGAGCAATCAGCCCCAGCATTTT
- | - | TRBJ2-5 | TRBV20-1 | CSASKGGRVLGETQYF | TGCAGTGCTAGTAAGGGGGGGCGCGTTTTAGGCGAGACCCAGTACTTC
- | - | TRBJ1-3 | TRBV7-9 | CASSLDSRNTIYF | TGTGCCAGCAGCTTAGACAGTAGAAACACCATATATTTT
- | - | TRBJ1-4 | TRBV2 | CASSDRRTNEKLFF | TGTGCCAGCAGTGACAGGAGGACTAATGAAAAACTGTTTTTT
- | TRBD2 | TRBJ2-1 | TRBV10-3 | CAISGSSGRAPGEQFF | TGTGCCATCAGTGGCTCTAGCGGGAGGGCTCCTGGGGAGCAGTTCTTC
- | - | TRBJ2-1 | TRBV6-5 | CATRSGNEQFF | TGTGCCACGAGGAGCGGGAATGAGCAGTTCTTC
- | - | TRBJ2-6 | TRBV4-2 | CASSPTGESGANVLTF | TGTGCCAGCAGCCCTACGGGTGAATCTGGGGCCAACGTCCTGACTTTC
- | - | TRBJ1-4 | TRBV25-1 | CASSEFAPGPEKLFF | TGTGCCAGCAGTGAATTCGCCCCCGGTCCGGAAAAACTGTTTTTT
once | - | TRBJ2-1 | TRBV4-1 | CASSQHAGPYNEQFF | TGCGCCAGCAGCCAACACGCGGGGCCCTACAATGAGCAGTTCTTC
- | - | TRBJ1-1 | TRBV5-1 | CASSLQRRENTEAFF | TGCGCCAGCAGCTTGCAGAGGAGAGAGAACACTGAAGCTTTCTTT
- | TRBD2 | TRBJ2-2 | TRBV4-3 | CASSQEVLAGRTGELFF | TGCGCCAGCAGCCAAGAAGTACTAGCGGGGAGAACCGGGGAGCTGTTTTTT
- | TRBD1 | TRBJ1-2 | TRBV7-2 | CASLSQGAGGYTF | TGTGCCTCACTCTCGCAGGGGGCAGGTGGCTACACCTTC
- | TRBD2 | TRBJ2-1 | TRBV4-3 | CASSQDLVAGYYNEQFF | TGCGCCAGCAGCCAAGATCTCGTAGCGGGTTATTACAATGAGCAGTTCTTC
- | - | TRBJ1-1 | TRBV9 | CASSVTSTGNTEAFF | TGTGCCAGCAGCGTTACTTCGACAGGAAACACTGAAGCTTTCTTT
- | - | TRBJ2-7 | TRBV12-3/TRBV12-4 | CASSFLYEQYF | TGTGCCAGCAGTTTTCTTTACGAGCAGTACTTC
- | - | TRBJ1-2 | TRBV21-1 | CASSFPGQGAGYTF | TGTGCCAGCAGCTTTCCGGGACAGGGGGCCGGCTACACCTTC
- | - | TRBJ2-1 | TRBV5-8 | CASSFAFGGLRNEQFF | TGTGCCAGCAGCTTCGCATTCGGGGGTTTAAGGAATGAGCAGTTCTTC
- | - | TRBJ2-3 | TRBV27 | CASSLFRGVDTQYF | TGTGCCAGCAGTTTATTTCGGGGAGTAGATACGCAGTATTTT
- | TRBD2 | TRBJ2-7 | TRBV10-3 | CAISGVLAVEQYF | TGTGCCATCAGCGGAGTGCTAGCGGTCGAGCAGTACTTC
- | - | TRBJ2-7 | TRBV12-3/TRBV12-4 | CASSGLSYEQYF | TGTGCCAGCAGCGGTTTATCCTACGAGCAGTACTTC
once | - | TRBJ1-1 | TRBV18 | CASSPPSGTEAFF | TGTGCCAGCTCACCACCGAGCGGCACTGAAGCTTTCTTT
- | TRBD2 | TRBJ2-1 | TRBV19 | CASSLTSGVFNEQFF | TGTGCCAGTAGCCTGACTAGCGGAGTCTTCAATGAGCAGTTCTTC
- | TRBD1 | TRBJ2-7 | TRBV27 | CASSFLPGQGSEQYF | TGTGCCAGCAGTTTCCTCCCGGGACAGGGATCCGAGCAGTACTTC
- | TRBD2 | TRBJ2-1 | TRBV2 | CASSTPGLAVNEQFF | TGTGCCAGCAGTACTCCGGGACTAGCAGTCAATGAGCAGTTCTTC
- | - | TRBJ1-2 | TRBV19 | CASSNFFYGYTF | TGTGCCAGTAGCAACTTCTTCTATGGCTACACCTTC
few | - | TRBJ1-2 | TRBV7-2 | CASSLEGDRYGYTF | TGTGCCAGCAGCTTAGAGGGAGACCGATATGGCTACACCTTC
- | TRBD2 | TRBJ2-5 | TRBV27 | CATPYTSGSLQETQYF | TGTGCCACGCCCTACACTAGCGGGAGCTTACAAGAGACCCAGTACTTC
- | - | TRBJ2-1 | TRBV11-2 | CASSLGQVYNEQFF | TGTGCCAGCAGCTTAGGACAGGTATACAATGAGCAGTTCTTC
- | - | TRBJ1-1 | TRBV19 | CASSIEGIGQRGAFF | TGTGCCAGTAGTATAGAAGGGATTGGACAACGGGGGGCTTTCTTT
- | TRBD1 | TRBJ2-5 | TRBV18 | CASSDDRGRETQYF | TGTGCCAGCTCAGATGACAGGGGGCGAGAGACCCAGTACTTC
- | - | TRBJ1-1 | TRBV5-1 | CASSLVREGNTEAFF | TGCGCCAGCAGCTTGGTTCGAGAGGGAAACACTGAAGCTTTCTTT
- | TRBD1 | TRBJ1-1 | TRBV5-1 | CASSRGDRGPNTEAFF | TGCGCCAGCAGTAGGGGAGACAGGGGCCCGAACACTGAAGCTTTCTTT
- | TRBD1 | TRBJ1-1 | TRBV2 | CASRTGGTEAFF | TGTGCCAGCAGGACAGGGGGGACTGAAGCTTTCTTT
once | - | TRBJ1-1 | TRBV2 | CASSERENTEAFF | TGTGCCAGCAGTGAACGGGAAAACACTGAAGCTTTCTTT
- | TRBD1 | TRBJ2-7 | TRBV5-1 | CASSSGQGAPYEQYF | TGCGCCAGCAGCTCGGGACAGGGGGCGCCCTACGAGCAGTACTTC
- | TRBD1 | TRBJ2-7 | TRBV11-2 | CASSPGQMSYEQYF | TGTGCCAGCAGTCCGGGACAGATGAGCTACGAGCAGTACTTC
- | - | TRBJ2-5 | TRBV4-1 | CASSQGGRAQETQYF | TGCGCCAGCAGCCAAGGTGGCAGGGCCCAAGAGACCCAGTACTTC
- | - | TRBJ2-1 | TRBV19 | CASSYRGSSYNEQFF | TGTGCCAGTAGTTACCGGGGGAGCTCCTACAATGAGCAGTTCTTC
- | TRBD1 | TRBJ1-4 | TRBV5-4 | CASSLTGANEKLFF | TGTGCCAGCAGTTTGACAGGGGCTAATGAAAAACTGTTTTTT
- | TRBD1 | TRBJ1-1 | TRBV5-1 | CASSWGQGLDTEAFF | TGCGCCAGCAGTTGGGGACAGGGGTTGGACACTGAAGCTTTCTTT
- | - | TRBJ1-1 | TRBV30 | CAWSTSGVAEAFF | TGTGCCTGGAGTACCTCGGGGGTCGCTGAAGCTTTCTTT
- | TRBD1 | TRBJ2-7 | TRBV3-1/TRBV3-2 | CASSQPGQGSEQYF | TGTGCCAGCAGCCAGCCGGGACAGGGTAGCGAGCAGTACTTC
few | TRBD2 | TRBJ2-7 | TRBV5-1 | CASSWTSGSYEQYF | TGCGCCAGCAGCTGGACTAGCGGGAGTTACGAGCAGTACTTC